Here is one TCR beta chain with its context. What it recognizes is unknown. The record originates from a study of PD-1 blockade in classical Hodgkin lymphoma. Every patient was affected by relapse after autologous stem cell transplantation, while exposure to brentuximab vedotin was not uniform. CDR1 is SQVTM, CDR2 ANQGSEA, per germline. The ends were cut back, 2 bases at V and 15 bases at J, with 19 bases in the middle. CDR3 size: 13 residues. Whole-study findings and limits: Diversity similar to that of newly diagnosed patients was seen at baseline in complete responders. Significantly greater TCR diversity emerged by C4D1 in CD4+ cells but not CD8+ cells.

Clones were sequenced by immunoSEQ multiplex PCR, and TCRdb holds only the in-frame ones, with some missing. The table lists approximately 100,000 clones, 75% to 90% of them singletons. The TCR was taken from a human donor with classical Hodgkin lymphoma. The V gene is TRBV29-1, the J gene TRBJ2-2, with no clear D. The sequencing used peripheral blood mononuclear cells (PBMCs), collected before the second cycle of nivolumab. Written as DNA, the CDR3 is TGCAGCGTTGAATCTTCTTACGGCACGGCGGTGTTTTTT. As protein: CSVESSYGTAVFF.